This T cell receptor beta chain is from a study of T cell repertoires in aging, cancer and after chemotherapy. Overall study results and limits: Loss of evenness, beyond lost richness, contributed to age-related TCR diversity decline in cancer patients. Rebound thymic output was suggested by rising median generation probability during chemotherapy in each cancer cohort. Untreated cancer patients had significantly lower blood TCR diversity than age-matched healthy donors.

Rearranged V-D-J TRB sequences were amplified with a mixed TRB-A/B primer pool. One entry per CDR3 protein, called by TCRdb with MiXCR from the multiplex PCR reads. This table has about 1,200 distinct CDR3 sequences, 20% to 25% appearing once. CDR3 size: 15 residues. CDR1 and CDR2 (germline): SEHNR, FQNEAQ (reference sequence). Deletions cut 5 bases from V and 2 bases from J, with 13 bases between. This clonotype appeared a few times. Its antigen is undetermined. Peripheral blood genomic DNA, not sorted cells or RNA, was the template. The receptor was isolated from a human donor with a solid tumor. V and J are TRBV7-9 and TRBJ2-1; maybe TRBD2 (5 bases). The sample taken for sequencing was blood. CDR3 loop: CASSTTNNPYNEQFF. CDR3 DNA sequence: TGTGCCAGCAGCACGACTAATAACCCCTACAATGAGCAGTTCTTC. Full variable domain (outside the CDR3, taken from reference TRBV7-9 and TRBJ2-1): DTGVSQNPRHKITKRGQNVTFRCDPISEHNRLYWYRQTLGQGPEFLTYFQNEAQLEKSRLLSDRFSAERPKGSFSTLEIQRTEQGDSAMYLCASSTTNNPYNEQFFGPGTRLTVL.